The T cell receptor (beta chain) under discussion was sequenced for a study of identical twins. The trim removed 1 base at V and 7 bases at J, leaving 3 bases unmatched. This CDR3 spans 13 amino acids. The germline gives CDR1 MGHDK, CDR2 SYGVNS. Comments on this clonotype: Its antigen is unknown.

Study-level points and caveats: Abundant cord blood beta clonotypes carried fewer insertions; memory repertoires showed none. In zero-insertion analyses, partial confounding could arise from invariant MAIT and iNKT cells. Interpretation of the results relied on cross-sectional statistical analysis and not on following the same donors.

TCRdb re-derived calls from the 5' RACE reads in MiXCR, one entry per CDR3 protein. This sample has approximately 350,000 distinct CDR3 sequences, with around 12% found just once. These data were likewise used in another study, on yellow fever vaccine responses in identical twins.

This clonotype was obtained from a woman aged 18-30 years in good health. The genes are TRBV25-1 and TRBJ1-1, with TRBD1 identical over 7 bases. The sequencing input was CD8+ T cells sorted from blood. The CDR3 sequence: CASSESGGFEAFF. The CDR3 region has the DNA TGTGCCAGCAGTGAATCAGGGGGATTTGAAGCTTTCTTT. Drawing the rest from reference TRBV25-1 and TRBJ1-1, the complete variable domain is EADIYQTPRYLVIGTGKKITLECSQTMGHDKMYWYQQDPGMELHLIHYSYGVNSTEKGDLSSESTVSRIRTEHFPLTLESARPSHTSQYLCASSESGGFEAFFGQGTRLTVV.